This TCR beta chain is from a study of blood T cell repertoires in COVID-19. For the study at large: Whether acute or convalescent, the COVID-19 samples came from the United States, Italy and Spain. T cells, B-cell-depleted T cells, or PBMCs supplied cDNA or gDNA.

In the original workflow: From reference gene primer amplification, estimates of nucleated cell counts were derived. Sequencing used immunoSEQ multiplex PCR; TCRdb keeps in-frame clones, though not all of them. V, J and clone size reflect that table, while D and trimming were determined from the DNA. The top ten clones hold approximately 1.2% of a sample with roughly 300,000 clones, around 83% of them seen once. V lost 5 bases and J 1 base, leaving 14 bases between the germline ends. The germline V gene encodes CDR1 MNHEY and CDR2 SMNVEV (reference sequence). This CDR3 has 15 residues. Sequenced input: peripheral blood. This chain connects TRBV27 to TRBJ1-2; no clear D. The TCR comes from a woman aged 45-65 years with acute or convalescent COVID-19. CDR3 in DNA: TGTGCCAGCAGTCCAACCCTGACGGGTAACTATGGCTACACCTTC. This codes for CASSPTLTGNYGYTF.